A single sample gave rise to the 5 T cell receptor beta chains below, sequenced in a study of cytomegalovirus exposure and HLA in healthy donors. Primers for the PCR totalled 60 Vbeta and 13 Jbeta. Only in-frame clones appear in the TCRdb table, and some are missing; sequencing was by immunoSEQ multiplex PCR. Counted here are about 160,000 clones, 80% to 85% occurring once; the ten biggest clones make up roughly 1%. Material: PBMCs. The receptors shown here come from a man under 40 in good health and CMV-seronegative.

The chain is built from TRBV6-5 and TRBJ2-5; 10 bases agree with TRBD2. There are 16 residues in the CDR3. Per germline, CDR1 MNHEY and CDR2 SVGAGI. V gave up 0 bases and J gave up 5 bases; unmatched junction bases: 6. The CDR3 loop reads CASSYSLAGAWETQYF. The CDR3 nucleotides read TGTGCCAGCAGTTACTCGCTAGCGGGGGCCTGGGAGACCCAGTACTTC.

This chain joins TRBV11-3 and TRBJ2-1, with 10 bases fitting TRBD1. V was clipped by 3 bases and J by 0 bases; unmatched bases: 8. Germline lookup yields CDR1 SGHNT and CDR2 YENEEA. The CDR3 runs 18 residues. The CDR3 DNA follows: TGTGCCAGCAGCTTTCGACAGGGGGCCTTCAGCTCCTACAATGAGCAGTTCTTC. Encoded protein: CASSFRQGAFSSYNEQFF.

This clone was detected once. V and J are TRBV14 and TRBJ2-2; TRBD2 matches at 7 bases. The junction had 10 bases not matched to a gene; V was cut back by 0 bases and J by 6 bases. This CDR3 region has 17 residues. Germline CDR1 and CDR2: SGHDN and FVKESK. In nucleotides, the CDR3 is TGTGCCAGCAGCCAAGAGACTATTTGGGAGGGCCCCGGGGAGCTGTTTTTT. Amino acids: CASSQETIWEGPGELFF.

The rearrangement joins TRBV7-8 to TRBJ2-2; no clear D gene. V gave up 1 base and J gave up 0 bases, with 9 bases separating them. CDR1 and CDR2 from the germline V gene are SGHVS and FQNEAQ. CDR3 size: 16 residues. The CDR3 DNA is TGTGCCAGCAGCTTAGGAGGAATCACGAACACCGGGGAGCTGTTTTTT. Translating gives CASSLGGITNTGELFF.

The rearrangement joins TRBV6-5 to TRBJ2-7; D might be TRBD2 (6 bases). V lost 8 bases, J lost 4 bases, and 15 bases lay in between. The germline V gene encodes CDR1 MNHEY and CDR2 SVGAGI. This CDR3 comprises 13 residues. The CDR3 loop is CASHSRDPYEQYF. The CDR3 nucleotides read TGTGCCAGCCATTCGCGGGACCCATACGAGCAGTACTTC.